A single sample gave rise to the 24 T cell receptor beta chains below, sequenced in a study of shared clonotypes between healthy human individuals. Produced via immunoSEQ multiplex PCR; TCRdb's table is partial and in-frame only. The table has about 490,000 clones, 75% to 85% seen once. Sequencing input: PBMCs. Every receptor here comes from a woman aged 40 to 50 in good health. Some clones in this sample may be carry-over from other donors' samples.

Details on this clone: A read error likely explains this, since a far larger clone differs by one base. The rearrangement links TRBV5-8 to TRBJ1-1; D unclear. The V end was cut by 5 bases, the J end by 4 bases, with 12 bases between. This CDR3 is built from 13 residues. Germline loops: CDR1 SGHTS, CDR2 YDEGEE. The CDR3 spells CASSSTSSTEAFF. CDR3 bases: TGTGCCAGCAGTTCCACATCGAGCACTGAAGCTTTCTTT.

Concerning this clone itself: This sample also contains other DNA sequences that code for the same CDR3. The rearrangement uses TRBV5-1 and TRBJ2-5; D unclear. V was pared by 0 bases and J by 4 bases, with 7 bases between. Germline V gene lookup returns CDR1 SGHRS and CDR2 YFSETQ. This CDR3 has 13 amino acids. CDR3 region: CASSLEGRETQYF. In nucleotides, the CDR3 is TGCGCCAGCAGCTTGGAAGGTAGAGAGACCCAGTACTTC.

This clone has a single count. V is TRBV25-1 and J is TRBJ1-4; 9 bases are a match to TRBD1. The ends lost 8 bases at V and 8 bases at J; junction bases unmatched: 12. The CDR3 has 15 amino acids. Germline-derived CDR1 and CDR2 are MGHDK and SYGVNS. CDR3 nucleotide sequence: TGTGCCAGCGGCGTTTGGACAGGGGCGGAGGAAAAACTGTTTTTT. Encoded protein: CASGVWTGAEEKLFF.

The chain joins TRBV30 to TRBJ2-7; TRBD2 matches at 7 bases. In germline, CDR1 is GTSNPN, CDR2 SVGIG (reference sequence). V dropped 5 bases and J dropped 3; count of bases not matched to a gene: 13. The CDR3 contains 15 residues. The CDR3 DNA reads TGTGCCTGGGCACCAAGCGGGATAAGGGTCTACGAGCAGTACTTC. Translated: CAWAPSGIRVYEQYF.

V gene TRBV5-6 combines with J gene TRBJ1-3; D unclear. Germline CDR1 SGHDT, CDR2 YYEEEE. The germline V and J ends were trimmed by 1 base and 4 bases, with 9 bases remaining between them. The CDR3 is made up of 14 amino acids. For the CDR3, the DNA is TGTGCCAGCAGCTTGTATGGGCTAGGAAACACCATATATTTT. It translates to CASSLYGLGNTIYF.

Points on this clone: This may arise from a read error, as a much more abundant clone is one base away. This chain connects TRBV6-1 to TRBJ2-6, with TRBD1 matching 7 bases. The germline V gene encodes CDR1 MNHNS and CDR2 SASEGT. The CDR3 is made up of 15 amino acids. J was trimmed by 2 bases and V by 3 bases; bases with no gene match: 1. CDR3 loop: CASSETGTGANVLTF. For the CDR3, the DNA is TGTGCCAGCAGTGAGACAGGGACTGGGGCCAACGTCCTGACTTTC.

The CDR3 DNA sequence: TGTGCCATCAGTGAGTCTGGAGCGGAGAACTATGGCTACACCTTC. This codes for CAISESGAENYGYTF. This chain links TRBV10-3 with TRBJ1-2; D not certain. Germline V gene data show CDR1 as ENHRY and CDR2 as SYGVKD. Trimming left V 0 bases short and J 2 bases short, with 10 bases between. The CDR3 totals 15 residues.

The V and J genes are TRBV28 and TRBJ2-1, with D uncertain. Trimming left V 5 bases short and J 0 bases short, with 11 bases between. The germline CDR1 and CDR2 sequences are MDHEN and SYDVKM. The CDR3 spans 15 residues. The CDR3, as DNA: TGTGCCAGCAGTCCACTAAGGAGCTCCTACAATGAGCAGTTCTTC. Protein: CASSPLRSSYNEQFF.

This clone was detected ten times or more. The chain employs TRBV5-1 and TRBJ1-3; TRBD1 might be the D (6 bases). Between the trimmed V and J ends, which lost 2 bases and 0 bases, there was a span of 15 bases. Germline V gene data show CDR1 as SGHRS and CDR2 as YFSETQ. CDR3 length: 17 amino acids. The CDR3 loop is CASSFLTGGGSGNTIYF. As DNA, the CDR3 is TGCGCCAGCAGCTTCCTCACGGGGGGCGGCTCTGGAAACACCATATATTTT.

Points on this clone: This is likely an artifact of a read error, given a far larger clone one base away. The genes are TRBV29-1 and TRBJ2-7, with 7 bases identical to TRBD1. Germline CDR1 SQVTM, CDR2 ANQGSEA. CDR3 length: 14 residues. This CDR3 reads CGALRGTALDEQYF. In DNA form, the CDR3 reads TGCGGCGCCCTGAGGGGGACAGCCTTGGACGAGCAGTACTTC.

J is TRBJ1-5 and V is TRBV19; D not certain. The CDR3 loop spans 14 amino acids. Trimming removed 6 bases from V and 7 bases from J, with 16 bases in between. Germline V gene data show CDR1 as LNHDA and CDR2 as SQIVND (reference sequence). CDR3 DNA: TGTGCCAGTAGCCGAGGAGGCGGTCCCCAGCCCCAGCATTTT. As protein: CASSRGGGPQPQHF.

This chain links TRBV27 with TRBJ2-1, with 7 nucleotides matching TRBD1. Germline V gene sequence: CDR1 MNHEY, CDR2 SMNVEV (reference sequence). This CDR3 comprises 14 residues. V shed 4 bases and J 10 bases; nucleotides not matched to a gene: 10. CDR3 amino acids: CASSYAGTELEQFF. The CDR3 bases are TGTGCCAGCAGTTACGCCGGGACAGAGTTGGAGCAGTTCTTC.

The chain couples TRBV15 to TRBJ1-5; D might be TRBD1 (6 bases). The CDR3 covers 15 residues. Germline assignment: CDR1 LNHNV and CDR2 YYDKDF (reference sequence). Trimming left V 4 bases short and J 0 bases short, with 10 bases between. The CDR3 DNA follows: TGTGCCACCAGCAAGGGACAAAGTAGCAATCAGCCCCAGCATTTT. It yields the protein CATSKGQSSNQPQHF.

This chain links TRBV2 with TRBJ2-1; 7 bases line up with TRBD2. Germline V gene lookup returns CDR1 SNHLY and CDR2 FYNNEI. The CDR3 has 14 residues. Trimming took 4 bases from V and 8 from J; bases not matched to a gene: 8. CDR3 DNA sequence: TGTGCCAGCAGTGGGGGACTACGGAGTGATGAGCAGTTCTTC. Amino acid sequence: CASSGGLRSDEQFF.

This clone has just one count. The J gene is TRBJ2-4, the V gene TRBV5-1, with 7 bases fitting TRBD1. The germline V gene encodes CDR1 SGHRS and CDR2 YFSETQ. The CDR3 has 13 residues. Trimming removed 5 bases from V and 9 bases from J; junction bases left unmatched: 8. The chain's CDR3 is CASRPDRAGIQYF. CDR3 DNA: TGCGCCAGCAGACCCGACAGGGCAGGCATTCAGTACTTC.

CDR3: CAISQKVNEKLFF. In DNA, the CDR3 is TGTGCCATCAGCCAAAAAGTTAATGAAAAACTGTTTTTT. The V gene is TRBV10-3, the J gene TRBJ1-4; D is unclear. The germline CDR1 and CDR2 sequences are ENHRY and SYGVKD. This CDR3 is built from 13 residues. The V end lost 6 bases, the J end lost 4 bases, and 9 bases lay between the germline ends.

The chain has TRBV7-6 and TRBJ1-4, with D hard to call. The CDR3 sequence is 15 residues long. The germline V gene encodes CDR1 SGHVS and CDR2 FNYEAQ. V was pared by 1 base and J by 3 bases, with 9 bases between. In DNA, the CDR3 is TGTGCCAGCAGCTTAGGGAACAGTCCTAATGAAAAACTGTTTTTT. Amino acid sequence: CASSLGNSPNEKLFF.

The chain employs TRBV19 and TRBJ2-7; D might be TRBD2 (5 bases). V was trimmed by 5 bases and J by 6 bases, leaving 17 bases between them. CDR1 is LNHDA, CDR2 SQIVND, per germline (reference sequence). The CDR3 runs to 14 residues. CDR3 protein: CASSPQDGGLEQYF. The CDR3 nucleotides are TGTGCCAGTAGTCCTCAGGACGGAGGACTCGAGCAGTACTTC. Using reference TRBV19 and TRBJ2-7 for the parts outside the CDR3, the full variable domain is DGGITQSPKYLFRKEGQNVTLSCEQNLNHDAMYWYRQDPGQGLRLIYYSQIVNDFQKGDIAEGYSVSREKKESFPLTVTSAQKNPTAFYLCASSPQDGGLEQYFGPGTRLTVT.

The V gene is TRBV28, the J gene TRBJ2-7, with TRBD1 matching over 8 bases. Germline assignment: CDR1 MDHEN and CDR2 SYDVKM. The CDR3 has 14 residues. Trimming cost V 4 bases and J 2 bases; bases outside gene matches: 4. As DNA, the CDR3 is TGTGCCAGCAGTTGGGGACAGGAGACCTACGAGCAGTACTTC. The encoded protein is CASSWGQETYEQYF.

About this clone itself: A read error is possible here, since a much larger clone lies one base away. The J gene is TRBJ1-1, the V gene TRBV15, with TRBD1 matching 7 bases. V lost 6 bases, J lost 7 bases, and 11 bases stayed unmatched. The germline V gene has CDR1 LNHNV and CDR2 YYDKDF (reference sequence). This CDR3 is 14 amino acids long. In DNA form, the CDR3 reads TGTGCCACCAGACGCGGGGCAGGGGGATTTGAAGCTTTCTTT. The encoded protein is CATRRGAGGFEAFF.

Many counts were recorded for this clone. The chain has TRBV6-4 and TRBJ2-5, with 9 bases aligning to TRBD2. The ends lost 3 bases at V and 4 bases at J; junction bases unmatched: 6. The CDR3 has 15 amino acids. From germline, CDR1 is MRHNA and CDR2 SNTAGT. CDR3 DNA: TGTGCCAGCAGTGAGTTAGCGGGAGAAGGAGAGACCCAGTACTTC. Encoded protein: CASSELAGEGETQYF.

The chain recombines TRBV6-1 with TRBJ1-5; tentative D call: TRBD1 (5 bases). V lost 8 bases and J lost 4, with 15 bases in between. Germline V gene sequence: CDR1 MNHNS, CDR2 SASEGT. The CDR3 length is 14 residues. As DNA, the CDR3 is TGTGCCAGCTTAACACGAGGGGCAAATCAGCCCCAGCATTTT. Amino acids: CASLTRGANQPQHF.

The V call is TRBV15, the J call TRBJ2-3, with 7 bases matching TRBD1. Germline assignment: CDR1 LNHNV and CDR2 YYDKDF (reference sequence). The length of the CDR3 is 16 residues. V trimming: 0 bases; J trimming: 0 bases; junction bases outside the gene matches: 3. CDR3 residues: CATSRDGTASTDTQYF. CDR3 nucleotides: TGTGCCACCAGCAGAGACGGGACAGCCAGCACAGATACGCAGTATTTT. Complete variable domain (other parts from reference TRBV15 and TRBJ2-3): DAMVIQNPRYQVTQFGKPVTLSCSQTLNHNVMYWYQQKSSQAPKLLFHYYDKDFNNEADTPDNFQSRRPNTSFCFLDIRSPGLGDTAMYLCATSRDGTASTDTQYFGPGTRLTVL.

The CDR3 spells CASSLIAGDNEQFF. The CDR3 nucleotides read TGCGCCAGCAGCTTAATAGCGGGTGACAATGAGCAGTTCTTC. V gene TRBV5-1 combines with J gene TRBJ2-1; 7 bases fit TRBD2. This CDR3 has 14 amino acids. Per the germline V gene, CDR1 is SGHRS and CDR2 is YFSETQ. V shed 2 bases, J shed 5 bases, and the junction held 4 bases outside the gene matches. Supplemented by reference TRBV5-1 and TRBJ2-1, the full variable domain reads KAGVTQTPRYLIKTRGQQVTLSCSPISGHRSVSWYQQTPGQGLQFLFEYFSETQRNKGNFPGRFSGRQFSNSRSEMNVSTLELGDSALYLCASSLIAGDNEQFFGPGTRLTVL.